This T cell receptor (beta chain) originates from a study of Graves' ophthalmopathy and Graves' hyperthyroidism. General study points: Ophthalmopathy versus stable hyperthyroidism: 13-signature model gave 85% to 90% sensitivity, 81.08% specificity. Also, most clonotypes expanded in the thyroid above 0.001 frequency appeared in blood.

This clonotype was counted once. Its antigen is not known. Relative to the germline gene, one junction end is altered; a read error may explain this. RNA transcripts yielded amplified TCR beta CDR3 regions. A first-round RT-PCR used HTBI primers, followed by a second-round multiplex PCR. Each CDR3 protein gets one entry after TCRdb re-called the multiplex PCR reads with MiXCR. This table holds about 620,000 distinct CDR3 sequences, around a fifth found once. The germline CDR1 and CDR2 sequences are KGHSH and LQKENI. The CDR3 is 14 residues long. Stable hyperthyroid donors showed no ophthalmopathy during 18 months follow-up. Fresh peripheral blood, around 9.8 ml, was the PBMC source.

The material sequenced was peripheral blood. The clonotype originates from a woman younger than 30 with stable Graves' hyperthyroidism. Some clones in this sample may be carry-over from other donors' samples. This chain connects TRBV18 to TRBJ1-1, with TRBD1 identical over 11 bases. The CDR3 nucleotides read TGTGCCAGCTCACCCGGACAGGGGGCGTCTGAAGCTTGCTTT. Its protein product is CASSPGQGASEACF. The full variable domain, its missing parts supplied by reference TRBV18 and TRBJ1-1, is NAGVMQNPRHLVRRRGQEARLRCSPMKGHSHVYWYRQLPEEGLKFMVYLQKENIIDESGMPKERFSAEFPKEGPSILRIQQVVRGDSAAYFCASSPGQGASEACFGQGTRLTVV.